The rows below give T cell receptor beta chains drawn from one sample of a study of blood T cell repertoires in COVID-19. Libraries were prepared by immunoSEQ multiplex PCR; TCRdb keeps only in-frame clonotypes and omits some of them. This table has tens of thousands of clones, over 70% appearing once. The specimen sequenced was peripheral blood. The receptor set was obtained from a human donor in a cohort sampled during active COVID-19. CDR3s include the opening cysteine and the closing phenylalanine or tryptophan. A D gene is named only where the DNA matches it firmly. Clone sizes are given selectively: once, few, many, or a class where the clone is expanded.

j_call v_call d_call clone_size cdr3_aa cdr3_nt
TRBJ1-6 TRBV24-1 . . CATIKGGLNNSPLHF TGTGCCACCATTAAGGGTGGACTTAATAATTCACCCCTCCACTTT
TRBJ2-5 TRBV24-1 TRBD1 . CATARAGGQETQYF TGTGCCACCGCCAGGGCAGGGGGCCAAGAGACCCAGTACTTC
TRBJ1-5 TRBV19 . . CASSSRSWGDYSNQPQHF TGTGCCAGTAGTTCCCGGTCGTGGGGAGATTATAGCAATCAGCCCCAGCATTTT
TRBJ1-5 TRBV13 . . CASSLRGNNQPQHF TGTGCCAGCAGCTTACGAGGGAACAATCAGCCCCAGCATTTT
TRBJ2-7 TRBV5-1 . . CASSLGGQLSYEQYF TGCGCCAGCAGCTTGGGGGGGCAGTTGTCCTACGAGCAGTACTTC
TRBJ2-2 TRBV10-2 TRBD1 medium-sized CASSRDRYTGELFF TGCGCCAGCAGTCGGGACAGGTACACCGGGGAGCTGTTTTTT
TRBJ2-3 TRBV10-3 TRBD2 . CAIKAGGSTDTQYF TGTGCCATCAAAGCGGGGGGGTCCACAGATACGCAGTATTTT
TRBJ2-7 TRBV9 . . CASSSPGDEQYF TGTGCCAGCAGCTCCCCGGGGGACGAGCAGTACTTC
TRBJ2-1 TRBV6-4 TRBD2 . CASSLRGGSYNEQFF TGTGCCAGCAGTTTGCGGGGGGGCTCCTACAATGAGCAGTTCTTC
TRBJ1-2 TRBV13 . . CASRRGGAYGYTF TGTGCCAGCAGGAGGGGGGGCGCCTATGGCTACACCTTC
TRBJ2-7 TRBV27 . . CASSFGVSSYEQYF TGTGCCAGCAGTTTTGGAGTTAGCTCCTACGAGCAGTACTTC
TRBJ1-1 TRBV7-8 . . CASSIGGFPEAFF TGTGCCAGCAGCATCGGGGGGTTCCCTGAAGCTTTCTTT
TRBJ2-5 TRBV2 TRBD2 . CASTPTAGGQETQYF TGTGCCAGCACTCCGACAGCGGGGGGCCAAGAGACCCAGTACTTC
TRBJ1-6 TRBV18 TRBD1 few CASSRDRGSPLHF TGTGCCAGCTCTCGGGACAGGGGGTCACCCCTCCACTTT
TRBJ1-4 TRBV7-9 . . CASSSGRLGGREKLFF TGTGCCAGCAGCTCTGGCAGGCTGGGGGGGAGAGAAAAACTGTTTTTT
TRBJ2-7 TRBV19 . . CASGFDEQYF TGTGCCTCAGGGTTCGACGAGCAGTACTTC
TRBJ2-7 TRBV7-2 . few CASSLPESRKQYF TGTGCCAGCAGCTTACCCGAGTCACGAAAGCAGTACTTC
TRBJ1-1 TRBV30 . . CACPGESWAFF TGTGCCTGCCCGGGAGAGTCGTGGGCTTTCTTT
TRBJ2-3 TRBV11-1 . . CASSPRVITDTQYF TGTGCCAGCAGCCCCCGGGTCATCACAGATACGCAGTATTTT
TRBJ2-2 TRBV10-3 TRBD1 few CASWGQGDGTGELFF TGTGCCTCTTGGGGACAGGGAGATGGTACCGGGGAGCTGTTTTTT
TRBJ1-2 TRBV30 TRBD1 few CAWRRTGDSYGYTF TGTGCCTGGAGGCGGACAGGGGATTCCTATGGCTACACCTTC
TRBJ1-1 TRBV12-3/TRBV12-4 . . CASSRGTVEAFF TGTGCCAGCAGCAGGGGAACAGTTGAAGCTTTCTTT
TRBJ2-7 TRBV2 TRBD1 . CASSLDRLGEQYF TGTGCCAGCAGTTTGGACAGGCTAGGGGAGCAGTACTTC
TRBJ1-2 TRBV6-5 . once CASGKGLANYGYTF TGTGCCAGCGGGAAGGGGTTGGCTAACTATGGCTACACCTTC